Below, 13 T cell receptor beta chains from the same sample are listed, as sequenced in a study of T-cell reconstitution after alpha-beta-depleted transplantation in children. Unique molecular identifiers were incorporated when the TCRbeta library was constructed. In TCRdb, the PCR reads were re-called with MiXCR into one record per CDR3 protein. The sample yields almost 500,000 distinct CDR3 sequences, over 9.5% seen once. The sequences come from PBMCs, collected before TCRalphabeta/CD19-depleted stem cell transplant. Receptors originate from a child aged 2-9 years with inherited bone marrow failure, due to receive a stem cell transplant.

This clonotype was seen a handful of times. The rearrangement uses TRBV29-1 and TRBJ1-4, with 8 bases that match TRBD1. J gave up 8 bases and V 7 bases, and 9 bases lay outside the gene matches. The CDR3 totals 13 residues. Germline lookup yields CDR1 SQVTM and CDR2 ANQGSEA. CDR3 DNA: TGCAGCGCCCTGACAGGGGAGGGCGAAAAACTGTTTTTT. Translation gives CSALTGEGEKLFF.

The chain has TRBV7-9 and TRBJ2-7; no clear D gene. V was shortened by 5 bases and J by 3 bases, with 14 bases between the two germline ends. Germline V gene data show CDR1 as SEHNR and CDR2 as FQNEAQ (reference sequence). The CDR3 contains 14 residues. As DNA, the CDR3 is TGTGCCAGCAGCCTACCGCAGACGGGCTACGAGCAGTACTTC. Its translation: CASSLPQTGYEQYF. Full variable domain (rest looked up from reference TRBV7-9 and TRBJ2-7): DTGVSQNPRHKITKRGQNVTFRCDPISEHNRLYWYRQTLGQGPEFLTYFQNEAQLEKSRLLSDRFSAERPKGSFSTLEIQRTEQGDSAMYLCASSLPQTGYEQYFGPGTRLTVT.

The genes are TRBV12-3 or TRBV12-4 and TRBJ2-1; 10 bases map to TRBD2. V shed 6 bases, J shed 9 bases, and the junction held 5 bases outside the gene matches. The length of the CDR3 is 13 residues. CDR3 DNA: TGTGCCAGCAGGCTAGCGGGAGCGGGTGAGCAGTTCTTC. The encoded protein is CASRLAGAGEQFF.

This clonotype was seen a few times. The gene calls are TRBV20-1 and TRBJ2-1, with D perhaps TRBD2 (5 bases). Germline values: CDR1 DFQATT, CDR2 SNEGSKA (reference sequence). The germline V and J ends were trimmed by 5 bases and 0 bases, with 11 bases remaining between them. The CDR3 spans 14 residues. This CDR3 reads CSAARLSSYNEQFF. CDR3 nucleotides: TGCAGTGCTGCCCGACTATCCTCCTACAATGAGCAGTTCTTC.

This clonotype was seen many times. The rearrangement joins TRBV27 to TRBJ2-5; weak D call: TRBD1 (5 bases). The CDR3 covers 13 residues. Looked up from germline, CDR1 is MNHEY and CDR2 is SMNVEV (reference sequence). Trimming pared 11 bases from V and 5 bases from J, leaving 18 bases between. CDR3 protein: CAVGPGKAETQYF. CDR3 sequence (DNA): TGTGCCGTTGGGCCAGGGAAGGCGGAGACCCAGTACTTC.

This clonotype has a count of ten or more. The rearrangement links TRBV19 to TRBJ2-2; D is perhaps TRBD1 or TRBD2 (5 bases each). Germline CDR1 LNHDA, CDR2 SQIVND (reference sequence). This CDR3 spans 15 amino acids. V was trimmed by 5 bases and J by 5 bases, leaving 15 bases between them. The CDR3 coding sequence is TGTGCCAGTAGTCCCGGGACCAAGGGAACCGGGGAGCTGTTTTTT. Protein product: CASSPGTKGTGELFF.

This clonotype has only a few counts. J is TRBJ2-1 and V is TRBV7-6; D gene unclear. The V gene's germline CDR1 is SGHVS and CDR2 FNYEAQ. The CDR3 is 14 amino acids. V lost 4 bases to trimming and J lost 4 bases, with 11 bases between them. In DNA form, the CDR3 reads TGTGCCAGCAGCTCCCATCTAGGGTACAATGAGCAGTTCTTC. This translates into CASSSHLGYNEQFF.

This clonotype was detected ten times or more. V is TRBV6-2 or TRBV6-3 and J is TRBJ1-1; D uncertain. This CDR3 has 13 residues. V lost 2 bases, J lost 5 bases, and 9 bases lay in between. Looked up from germline, CDR1 is MNHEY and CDR2 is SVGEGT. For the CDR3, the DNA is TGTGCCAGCAGTTACGTATTGGTAACTGAAGCTTTCTTT. Translating it yields CASSYVLVTEAFF.

This clonotype was counted ten times or more. The chain recombines TRBV24-1 with TRBJ2-3; 8 bases fit TRBD2. Germline V gene sequence: CDR1 KGHDR, CDR2 SFDVKD. This CDR3 spans 15 amino acids. J lost 0 bases, V lost 4 bases, and 2 bases had no gene match. For the CDR3, the DNA is TGTGCCACCAGTGACCAGCGGGAGAGCACAGATACGCAGTATTTT. This codes for CATSDQRESTDTQYF.

This clonotype was detected a few times. The chain links TRBV10-3 to TRBJ1-1; 11 bases line up with TRBD1. V dropped 6 bases and J dropped 5; count of bases not matched to a gene: 11. Germline CDR1 reads ENHRY; CDR2 reads SYGVKD. The CDR3 spans 16 residues. DNA of the CDR3: TGTGCCATCAGGATTCTTGGACAGGGGGCGGGAACTGAAGCTTTCTTT. Protein product: CAIRILGQGAGTEAFF.

Here the CDR3 DNA reads TGCGCCAGCAGCTTGGAGGCTGGGGGGTACAATGAGCAGTTCTTC. As protein: CASSLEAGGYNEQFF. The chain recombines TRBV5-1 with TRBJ2-1; D perhaps matches TRBD2 (6 bases). Germline V gene lookup returns CDR1 SGHRS and CDR2 YFSETQ. The V gene lost 0 bases and the J gene lost 4 bases, with 11 bases spanning the gap. CDR3 size: 15 residues. Together with reference TRBV5-1 and TRBJ2-1, the CDR3 gives the full variable domain: KAGVTQTPRYLIKTRGQQVTLSCSPISGHRSVSWYQQTPGQGLQFLFEYFSETQRNKGNFPGRFSGRQFSNSRSEMNVSTLELGDSALYLCASSLEAGGYNEQFFGPGTRLTVL.

This clonotype appeared many times. CDR3 residues: CASSSGLAGDEQYF. DNA of the CDR3: TGTGCCAGCAGTTCCGGCCTAGCGGGAGATGAGCAGTACTTC. The chain links TRBV12-3 or TRBV12-4 to TRBJ2-7; 10 nucleotides line up with TRBD2. V was clipped by 4 bases and J by 7 bases; unmatched bases: 7. The CDR3 loop spans 14 amino acids.

The V and J genes are TRBV20-1 and TRBJ2-7; 10 nucleotides match TRBD2. CDR3 length: 14 amino acids. Trimming removed 5 bases from V and 3 bases from J; junction bases left unmatched: 7. Germline CDR1 reads DFQATT; CDR2 reads SNEGSKA (reference sequence). The CDR3 protein is CSALDLAGVYEQYF. In nucleotides, the CDR3 is TGCAGTGCTCTAGATCTAGCGGGAGTCTACGAGCAGTACTTC.